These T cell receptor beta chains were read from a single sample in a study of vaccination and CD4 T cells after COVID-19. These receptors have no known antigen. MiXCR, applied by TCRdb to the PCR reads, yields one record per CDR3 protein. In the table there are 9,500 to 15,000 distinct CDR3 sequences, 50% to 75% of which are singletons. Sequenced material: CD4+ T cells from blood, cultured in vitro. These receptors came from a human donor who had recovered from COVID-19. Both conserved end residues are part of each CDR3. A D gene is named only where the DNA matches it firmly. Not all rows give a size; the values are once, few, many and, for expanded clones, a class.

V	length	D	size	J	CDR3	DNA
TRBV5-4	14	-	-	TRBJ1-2	CASSLYSAVYGYTF	TGTGCCAGCAGCTTGTACTCGGCAGTGTATGGCTACACCTTC
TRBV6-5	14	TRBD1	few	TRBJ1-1	CASSYEGARAEAFF	TGTGCCAGCAGTTACGAGGGGGCGAGAGCTGAAGCTTTCTTT
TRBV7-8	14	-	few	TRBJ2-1	CASSLAHLYNEQFF	TGTGCCAGCAGCTTAGCGCACTTGTACAATGAGCAGTTCTTC
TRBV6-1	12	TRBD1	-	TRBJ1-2	CASSKTGHGYTF	TGTGCCAGCAGTAAGACAGGGCATGGCTACACCTTC
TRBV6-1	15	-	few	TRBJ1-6	CASSPGGYNNSPLHF	TGTGCCAGCAGCCCCGGGGGCTACAATAATTCACCCCTCCACTTT
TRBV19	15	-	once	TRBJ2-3	CASTGLESSTDTQYF	TGTGCCAGCACAGGTTTAGAGTCTAGCACAGATACGCAGTATTTT
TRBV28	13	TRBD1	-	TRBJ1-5	CASSDRAVRTQHF	TGTGCCAGTTCAGACAGGGCCGTTAGGACCCAGCATTTT
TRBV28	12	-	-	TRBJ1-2	CASGQRGYGYTF	TGTGCCAGCGGTCAGAGGGGGTATGGCTACACCTTC
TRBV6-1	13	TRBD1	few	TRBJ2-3	CASGGQNTDTQYF	TGTGCCAGCGGGGGACAGAACACAGATACGCAGTATTTT
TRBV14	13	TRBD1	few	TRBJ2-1	CASMGQGHNEQFF	TGTGCCAGCATGGGACAGGGCCACAATGAGCAGTTCTTC
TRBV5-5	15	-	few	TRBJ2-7	CASTPNRGRFYEQYF	TGTGCCAGCACACCCAATCGGGGGCGATTCTACGAGCAGTACTTC
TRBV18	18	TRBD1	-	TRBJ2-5	CASSPPINTGGMQETQYF	TGTGCCAGCTCACCACCTATAAACACAGGGGGTATGCAAGAGACCCAGTACTTC
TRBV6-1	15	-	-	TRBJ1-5	CASSEPKVHNQPQHF	TGTGCCAGCAGTGAACCCAAAGTGCACAATCAGCCCCAGCATTTT
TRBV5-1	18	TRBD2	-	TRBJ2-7	CASSPGPANSGSSYEQYF	TGCGCCAGCAGCCCGGGACCTGCCAATAGCGGGTCCTCCTACGAGCAGTACTTC
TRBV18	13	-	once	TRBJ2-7	CASSRASGDEQYF	TGTGCCAGCTCACGCGCTAGTGGGGACGAGCAGTACTTC
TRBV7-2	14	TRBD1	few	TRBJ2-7	CASSFWDSSYEQYF	TGTGCCAGCAGCTTTTGGGACAGTTCCTACGAGCAGTACTTC
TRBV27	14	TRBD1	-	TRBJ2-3	CASSSFTGVYTQYF	TGTGCCAGCAGTTCATTCACAGGGGTTTATACGCAGTATTTT
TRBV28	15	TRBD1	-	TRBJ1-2	CASNQPRGLDHGYTF	TGTGCCAGCAACCAGCCCAGGGGGCTTGATCATGGCTACACCTTC
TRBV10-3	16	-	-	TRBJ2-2	CAISESPGQNTGELFF	TGTGCCATCAGTGAGTCTCCGGGACAGAACACCGGGGAGCTGTTTTTT
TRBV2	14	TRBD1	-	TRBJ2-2	CASSQRQGHGELFF	TGTGCCAGCAGCCAACGACAGGGACACGGGGAGCTGTTTTTT
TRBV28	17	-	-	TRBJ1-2	CASSLYITGGSMYGYTF	TGTGCCAGCAGTTTATACATTACGGGAGGGAGCATGTATGGCTACACCTTC
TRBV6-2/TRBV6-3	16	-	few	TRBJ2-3	CASSSRQSLGTDTQYF	TGTGCCAGCAGTTCGAGACAAAGCCTCGGCACAGATACGCAGTATTTT
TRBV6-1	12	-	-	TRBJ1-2	CASSESDYGYTF	TGTGCCAGCAGTGAATCCGACTATGGCTACACCTTC
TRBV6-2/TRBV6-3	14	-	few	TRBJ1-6	CASSYPRYGSPLHF	TGTGCCAGCAGTTACCCGAGATATGGTTCACCCCTCCACTTT
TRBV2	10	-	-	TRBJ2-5	CASGAETQYF	TGTGCCAGCGGGGCGGAGACCCAGTACTTC
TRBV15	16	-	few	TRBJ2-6	CATSREAGTGANVLTF	TGTGCCACCAGCAGAGAAGCCGGGACTGGGGCCAACGTCCTGACTTTC
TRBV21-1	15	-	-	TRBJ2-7	CARLSGGGLTYEQYF	TGTGCCAGACTCTCGGGTGGTGGCCTTACCTACGAGCAGTACTTC
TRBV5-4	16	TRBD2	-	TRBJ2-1	CASSSTSASSYNEQFF	TGTGCCAGCAGCTCGACTAGCGCCAGCTCCTACAATGAGCAGTTCTTC
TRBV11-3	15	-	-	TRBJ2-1	CASNLAGVSYNEQFF	TGTGCCAGCAACTTAGCCGGAGTCTCCTACAATGAGCAGTTCTTC
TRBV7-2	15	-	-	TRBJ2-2	CASSPAPGASGELFF	TGTGCCAGCAGCCCAGCCCCTGGGGCGAGCGGGGAGCTGTTTTTT
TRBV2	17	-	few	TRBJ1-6	CASSEDLVSSYNSPLHF	TGTGCCAGCAGTGAAGACTTAGTGAGCTCCTATAATTCACCCCTCCACTTT
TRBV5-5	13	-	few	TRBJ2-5	CASSFDRRGTQYF	TGTGCCAGCAGCTTTGACAGGAGAGGGACCCAGTACTTC
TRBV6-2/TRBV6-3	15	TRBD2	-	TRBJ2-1	CASSYSEREWDEQFF	TGTGCCAGCAGTTACTCCGAGCGGGAGTGGGATGAGCAGTTCTTC
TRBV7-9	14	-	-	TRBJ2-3	CASSLPPHTDTQYF	TGTGCCAGCAGCTTACCCCCACACACAGATACGCAGTATTTT
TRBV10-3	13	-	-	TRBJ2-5	CAISGHGQETQYF	TGTGCCATCAGTGGGCACGGCCAAGAGACCCAGTACTTC
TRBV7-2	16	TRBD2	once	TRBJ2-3	CASSPNLAGTGDTQYF	TGTGCCAGCAGCCCTAATCTAGCGGGAACAGGTGATACGCAGTATTTT
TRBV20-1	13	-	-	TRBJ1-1	CSARTPGSKGAFF	TGCAGTGCTAGGACCCCCGGTAGCAAGGGGGCTTTCTTT
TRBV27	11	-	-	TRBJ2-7	CASSRQLVMYF	TGTGCCAGCAGTCGTCAGTTGGTTATGTACTTC
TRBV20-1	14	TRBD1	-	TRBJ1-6	CSARDRGGLSPLHF	TGCAGTGCTAGGGACAGGGGTGGGCTTTCACCCCTCCACTTT
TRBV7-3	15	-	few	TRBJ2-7	CASSLTSGRTYEQYF	TGTGCCAGCAGCTTAACGTCTGGCCGGACCTACGAGCAGTACTTC
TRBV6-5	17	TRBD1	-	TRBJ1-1	CASSYGQGSFLNTEAFF	TGTGCCAGCAGTTACGGACAGGGTTCGTTTTTGAACACTGAAGCTTTCTTT
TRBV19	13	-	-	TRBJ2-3	CASSIVGTDTQYF	TGTGCCAGTAGTATAGTCGGGACAGATACGCAGTATTTT
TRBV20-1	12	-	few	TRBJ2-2	CSARWGTGELFF	TGCAGTGCTAGATGGGGGACCGGGGAGCTGTTTTTT
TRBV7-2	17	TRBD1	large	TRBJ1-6	CASRSGQESSYNSPLHF	TGTGCCAGCAGGTCAGGACAGGAAAGCTCCTATAATTCACCCCTCCACTTT
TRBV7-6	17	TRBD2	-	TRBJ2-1	CASSLVGRARPPNEQFF	TGTGCCAGCAGCTTAGTCGGGAGGGCCCGACCCCCTAATGAGCAGTTCTTC
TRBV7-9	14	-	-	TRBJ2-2	CASSLLANTGELFF	TGTGCCAGCAGCTTACTAGCGAACACCGGGGAGCTGTTTTTT
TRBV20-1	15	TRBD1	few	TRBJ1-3	CSARTGADSGNTIYF	TGCAGTGCTCGAACAGGGGCCGACTCTGGAAACACCATATATTTT
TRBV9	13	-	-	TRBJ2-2	CASSALSAGELFF	TGTGCCAGCAGCGCACTCAGTGCCGGGGAGCTGTTTTTT
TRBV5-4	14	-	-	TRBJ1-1	CASSPRSGLAEAFF	TGTGCCAGCAGCCCGAGGTCCGGGTTGGCTGAAGCTTTCTTT
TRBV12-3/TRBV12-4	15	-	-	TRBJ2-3	CASSSKRKATDTQYF	TGTGCCAGCAGTTCCAAGCGCAAAGCCACAGATACGCAGTATTTT
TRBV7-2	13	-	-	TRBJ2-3	CASSTGSTDTQYF	TGTGCCAGCAGTACAGGGAGCACAGATACGCAGTATTTT
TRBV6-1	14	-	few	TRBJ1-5	CASSVRGSNQPQHF	TGTGCCAGCAGTGTCCGCGGTAGCAATCAGCCCCAGCATTTT
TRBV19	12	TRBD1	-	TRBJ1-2	CASGDRGGGYTF	TGTGCCAGTGGAGACAGGGGTGGAGGCTACACCTTC
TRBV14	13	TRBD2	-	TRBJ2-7	CASSQASGREQYF	TGTGCCAGCAGCCAGGCTAGCGGGAGAGAGCAGTACTTC